The TCR beta chain described here comes from a study of spatial heterogeneity in lung cancer. This CDR3 spans 13 amino acids. CDR1 and CDR2 from the germline V gene are SGDLS and YYNGEE. The V segment lost 3 bases and the J segment 7 bases; nucleotides outside the gene matches: 3. TCRdb recomputed calls from the 5' RACE reads with MiXCR, one row per CDR3 protein. Counted here are around 40,000 distinct CDR3 sequences, 6.5% to 9.5% occurring once; the ten biggest clones make up around a tenth. Time point specified: blood at routine non-recurrence follow-up after resection. This clonotype was counted at least ten times.

The sample in question was PBMCs, obtained at follow-up. The V call is TRBV9, the J call TRBJ2-1; TRBD2 matches 8 bases. The sequence derives from a male donor with early-stage non-small cell lung cancer. CDR3 in DNA: TGTGCCAGCAGCGCCGGGACTAGAAATGAGCAGTTCTTC. Residues: CASSAGTRNEQFF.